The rows below give T cell receptor beta chains drawn from one sample of a study of T cells in Graves' hyperthyroidism and ophthalmopathy. One entry per CDR3 protein results from TCRdb running MiXCR on the multiplex PCR reads. The sample lists some 360,000 distinct CDR3 sequences, about 15% occurring once. Specimen: blood. The receptors shown here come from a woman in her sixties with Graves' hyperthyroidism. Both conserved end residues are part of each CDR3. A D gene is named only where the DNA matches it firmly. Rows give clone size only sometimes, using once, few, many, or a class for an expanded clone.

v_gene	j_gene	abundance	len	d_gene	CDR3nt	CDR3aa
TRBV27	TRBJ1-2	many	14	-	TGTGCCAGCAGTTCCGAAAGGGGCGTCTATGGCTACACCTTC	CASSSERGVYGYTF
TRBV12-5	TRBJ1-1	many	14	-	TGTGCTAGTGGTTCCGCGGTGGCTGTTACTGAAGCTTTCTTT	CASGSAVAVTEAFF
TRBV6-4	TRBJ1-5	few	11	-	TGTGCCAGCACCTTCAATCAGCCCCAGCATTTT	CASTFNQPQHF
TRBV29-1	TRBJ1-2	-	12	-	TGCAGCGTTGAGAGGGGGGCGGATGGCTACACCTTC	CSVERGADGYTF
TRBV2	TRBJ2-1	-	12	-	TGTGCCAGCACTCCCGACAGCCACGAGCAGTTCTTC	CASTPDSHEQFF
TRBV5-1	TRBJ2-5	many	13	TRBD2	TGCGCCAGCAGCCGGGGACTAGCGGATAATAGGAACTTC	CASSRGLADNRNF
TRBV6-1	TRBJ1-2	many	15	TRBD1	TGTGCCAGCAGCACCGGGACAGGGGCTAACTATGGCTACACCTTC	CASSTGTGANYGYTF
TRBV9	TRBJ2-5	-	13	-	TGTGCCAGCAGCCGGACAACCCAAGAGACCCAGTACTTC	CASSRTTQETQYF
TRBV11-2	TRBJ2-1	-	14	-	TGTGCCAGCAGCTTAGGTAGTACCCACAATGAGCAGTTCTTC	CASSLGSTHNEQFF
TRBV3-1	TRBJ1-1	many	12	-	TGTGCCAGCAGCCAAGATCGAGGGGGAGCTTTCTTT	CASSQDRGGAFF
TRBV9	TRBJ2-2	-	15	-	TGTGCCAGCAGCGCGCAGGGACAGAACACCGGGGAGCTGTTTTTT	CASSAQGQNTGELFF
TRBV9	TRBJ2-3	-	18	TRBD2	TGTGCCAGCAACCCCAGGACTAGCGGGAGGGACCGAGCGGATACGCAGTATTTT	CASNPRTSGRDRADTQYF
TRBV28	TRBJ2-7	many	14	TRBD2	TGTGCCAGCAGCCTCCCGGGACTACACTACGAGCAGTACTTC	CASSLPGLHYEQYF
TRBV28	TRBJ2-2	-	19	TRBD2	TGTGCCAGCAGCCATAAATGGGGCCAGCGGGGAAGGGTCACCGGGGAGCTGTTTTTT	CASSHKWGQRGRVTGELFF
TRBV2	TRBJ2-1	many	14	TRBD2	TGTGCCAGCAGTGAAGGGACTAGCGGGAGGAAGCAGTTCTTC	CASSEGTSGRKQFF
TRBV9	TRBJ2-5	-	15	TRBD1	TGTGCCAGCAGCGTGACCGGGACAGGGGGGGAGACCCAGTACTTC	CASSVTGTGGETQYF
TRBV18	TRBJ2-7	-	16	-	TGTGCCAGCTCACCAGGTCGACAGGTCCTTATCTACGAGCAGTACTTC	CASSPGRQVLIYEQYF
TRBV18	TRBJ1-6	few	16	TRBD1	TGTGCCAGCTCACCACCGGGACAGGGGTATAATTCACCCCTCCACTTT	CASSPPGQGYNSPLHF
TRBV20-1	TRBJ2-1	few	13	TRBD2	TGCAGTGCTATACTAGCGGGTTACAATGAGCAGTTCTTC	CSAILAGYNEQFF
TRBV13	TRBJ1-1	-	14	-	TGTGCCAGCACCCTTGAGATTGGGGGAAGACGAGCTTTCTTT	CASTLEIGGRRAFF
TRBV5-1	TRBJ2-5	-	16	TRBD2	TGCGCCAGCAGCTTAAGGGCGGGAGGAACCCAAGAGACCCAGTACTTC	CASSLRAGGTQETQYF
TRBV10-3	TRBJ1-2	many	13	-	TGTGCCATCAGTGAAATAGGCCAGGAAAGGGCCACCTTC	CAISEIGQERATF
TRBV7-8	TRBJ2-3	many	16	-	TGTGCCAGCAGCTTAGACCGCGACAGAAGCACAGATACGCAGTATTTT	CASSLDRDRSTDTQYF
TRBV6-1	TRBJ1-5	many	13	-	TGTGCCAGCAGTCTATTCAGCCCGGGGGCCCAGCATTTT	CASSLFSPGAQHF
TRBV6-1	TRBJ2-1	-	15	-	TGTGCCAGCAGCCGGGGGCGGAGCTCCTACAATGAGCAGTTCTTC	CASSRGRSSYNEQFF
TRBV12-3/TRBV12-4	TRBJ1-1	many	14	-	TGTGCCAGCAGCACCCAGGGAGCGGACACTGAAGCTTTCTTT	CASSTQGADTEAFF
TRBV11-2	TRBJ1-2	many	13	-	TGTGCCAGCAGTTCTCTCCGGGATCGTGGCTACACCTTC	CASSSLRDRGYTF
TRBV20-1	TRBJ1-5	-	14	-	TGCAGTGCAGAAGGGGAGGGGGGCAATCAGCCCCAGCATTTT	CSAEGEGGNQPQHF
TRBV6-5	TRBJ1-2	many	15	-	TGTGCCAGCAGTTACTCTCCCACGGACATCTATGGCTACACCTTC	CASSYSPTDIYGYTF
TRBV20-1	TRBJ2-3	many	13	-	TGCAGTGCAGAAAAGGAGAGGACAGATACGCAGTATTTT	CSAEKERTDTQYF
TRBV12-3/TRBV12-4	TRBJ2-7	many	13	TRBD2	TGTGCCAGCAGGACTAGCGGGAGGAACGAGCAGTACTTC	CASRTSGRNEQYF
TRBV11-2	TRBJ2-1	-	16	-	TGTGCCAGCAGCTTAGCCCCCGGGACTGGGTACAATGAGCAGTTCTTC	CASSLAPGTGYNEQFF
TRBV19	TRBJ1-3	-	13	-	TGTGCCAGTAGTAGTCTTAATGGAAACACCATATATTTT	CASSSLNGNTIYF
TRBV5-1	TRBJ2-1	few	16	-	TGCGCCAGCAGCTTGGCCGTGAAAAGGGAGGACAATGAGCAGTTCTTC	CASSLAVKREDNEQFF
TRBV11-2	TRBJ1-2	many	16	-	TGTGCCAGCAGCTTAGATGGCCCGACAGAAAACTATGGCTACACCTTC	CASSLDGPTENYGYTF
TRBV7-8	TRBJ2-3	many	16	-	TGTGCCAGCAGCTTAAGGGGTAGTATAGGTACAGATACGCAGTATTTT	CASSLRGSIGTDTQYF
TRBV12-3/TRBV12-4	TRBJ2-3	many	15	TRBD2	TGTGCCAGCAAGCTGCGACTAGCGGGACCGGATACGCAGTATTTT	CASKLRLAGPDTQYF
TRBV5-1	TRBJ2-5	-	16	TRBD2	TGCGCCAGCAATCCCCTGACTAGCGGGAGGAGTGAGACCCAGTACTTC	CASNPLTSGRSETQYF
TRBV6-5	TRBJ2-1	-	14	-	TGTGCCAGCAGTTACTCGTTCCGAGGGGATGAGCAGTTCTTC	CASSYSFRGDEQFF
TRBV7-3	TRBJ2-1	many	16	-	TGTGCCAGCAGCTTAACTAGGGACTTCGATCACAATGAGCAGTTCTTC	CASSLTRDFDHNEQFF
TRBV20-1	TRBJ2-5	-	15	TRBD2	TGCAGTGCTGTTCTAGCGGGAGTCCGCCAAGAGACCCAGTACTTC	CSAVLAGVRQETQYF
TRBV11-3	TRBJ2-1	many	13	-	TGTGCCAGCAGCTTTAACAGCTACAATGAGCAGTTCTTC	CASSFNSYNEQFF
TRBV7-9	TRBJ2-2	many	12	-	TGTGCCAGCAGCCCTTTCGACGGGGAGCTGTTTTTT	CASSPFDGELFF